A selection of T cell receptor beta chains follows, all from one sample in a study of OX40 agonist ivuxolimab in advanced cancers. Assay used: immunoSEQ multiplex PCR; TCRdb lists only in-frame clones, some missing. The sample shows some 80,000 clones, around nine tenths of them seen only once. Sequencing was performed on CD4+ or CD8+ T cells sorted from blood, taken in a trial of the OX40 agonist ivuxolimab. The source is an adult with an advanced solid tumor such as melanoma, head and neck, liver or kidney cancer. CDR3s include the opening cysteine and the closing phenylalanine or tryptophan. The D gene is left open where the match is weak. Clone size is not always given. Where it is, it says once, few, many or a class for expanded clones.

J gene | V gene | D gene | clone size | CDR3 protein | CDR3 DNA
TRBJ2-2 | TRBV5-1 | . | . | CASSLGGNTGELFF | TGCGCCAGCAGCTTGGGAGGGAACACCGGGGAGCTGTTTTTT
TRBJ2-2 | TRBV30 | TRBD1 | . | CAWSVVRGLGTGELFF | TGTGCCTGGAGTGTCGTAAGGGGGCTTGGCACCGGGGAGCTGTTTTTT
TRBJ2-1 | TRBV16 | . | . | CASSQSPTGYNEQFF | TGTGCCAGCAGCCAATCGCCAACAGGGTACAATGAGCAGTTCTTC
TRBJ2-7 | TRBV11-2 | . | . | CASTRTAEQYF | TGTGCCAGCACTCGGACAGCCGAGCAGTACTTC
TRBJ2-5 | TRBV11-3 | . | . | CASGPRETQYF | TGTGCCAGCGGCCCGAGGGAGACCCAGTACTTC
TRBJ2-1 | TRBV6-5 | . | . | CASSYSSLANNEQFF | TGTGCCAGCAGTTACTCGTCTCTAGCGAACAATGAGCAGTTCTTC
TRBJ2-7 | TRBV6-5 | . | . | CASLSGPPYEQYF | TGTGCCAGCCTATCGGGCCCCCCCTACGAGCAGTACTTC
TRBJ1-1 | TRBV7-2 | . | . | CASSPRGTEEAFF | TGTGCCAGCAGCCCAAGGGGGACGGAAGAAGCTTTCTTT
TRBJ1-1 | TRBV5-8 | . | once | CASSLVGSHEAFF | TGTGCCAGCAGCTTGGTAGGCAGCCATGAAGCTTTCTTT
TRBJ1-2 | TRBV7-2 | TRBD1 | . | CASSTGQARYGYTF | TGTGCCAGCAGCACAGGACAGGCTCGCTATGGCTACACCTTC
TRBJ1-2 | TRBV19 | TRBD1 | . | CASSFRDRGNLYGYTF | TGTGCCAGTAGTTTCCGGGACAGGGGTAACCTATATGGCTACACCTTC
TRBJ1-5 | TRBV7-2 | . | . | CASSLDRGNQPQHF | TGTGCCAGCAGCTTAGACAGGGGCAATCAGCCCCAGCATTTT
TRBJ2-7 | TRBV7-6 | . | . | CASGALPFYEQYF | TGTGCCTCGGGGGCGCTTCCCTTCTACGAGCAGTACTTC
TRBJ1-2 | TRBV20-1 | . | . | CSAISDGYTF | TGCAGTGCCATTTCTGATGGCTACACCTTC
TRBJ2-2 | TRBV2 | . | once | CASSAFGTPPGELFF | TGTGCCAGCAGTGCCTTTGGGACTCCCCCCGGGGAGCTGTTTTTT
TRBJ2-5 | TRBV5-4 | TRBD2 | . | CASTPRAGDQETQYF | TGTGCCAGCACCCCGAGGGCGGGAGACCAAGAGACCCAGTACTTC
TRBJ1-3 | TRBV18 | . | few | CASSPQGNTIYF | TGTGCCAGCTCACCACAGGGAAACACCATATATTTT
TRBJ2-1 | TRBV18 | . | . | CASSPPDLTNEQFF | TGTGCCAGCTCCCCCCCGGATCTCACCAATGAGCAGTTCTTC
TRBJ2-5 | TRBV7-9 | . | . | CASSLANQETQYF | TGTGCCAGCAGCTTAGCTAACCAAGAGACCCAGTACTTC
TRBJ1-2 | TRBV14 | . | few | CASSQGVRLSYGYTF | TGTGCCAGCAGCCAAGGGGTCAGGTTAAGTTATGGCTACACCTTC
TRBJ2-2 | TRBV7-2 | . | . | CASSLVKQTGELFF | TGTGCCAGCAGCTTAGTGAAGCAGACCGGGGAGCTGTTTTTT
TRBJ2-7 | TRBV5-5 | TRBD1 | . | CASSLVTGQLLQQYF | TGTGCCAGCAGCTTGGTTACGGGACAGCTCTTGCAGCAGTACTTC
TRBJ2-1 | TRBV2 | . | . | CASSVRNNEQFF | TGTGCCAGCAGTGTGAGAAACAATGAGCAGTTCTTC
TRBJ2-1 | TRBV18 | . | . | CASSPVDGDEQFF | TGTGCCAGCTCACCGGTTGATGGAGACGAGCAGTTCTTC
TRBJ1-1 | TRBV6-1 | . | . | CASRVWNTEAFF | TGTGCCAGCCGGGTTTGGAACACTGAAGCTTTCTTT
TRBJ1-1 | TRBV10-3 | TRBD1 | once | CAISVAGGNTEAFF | TGTGCCATCAGTGTAGCAGGGGGCAACACTGAAGCTTTCTTT